This entry is about one T cell receptor (beta chain). Repertoires were generated with immunoSEQ multiplex PCR, while TCRdb's copy carries only in-frame clones and drops some. The sample yields 150,000 to 200,000 clones, around 82% seen once. This sample is part of a study of blood T cell repertoires in COVID-19. For the study at large: Both acute and convalescent COVID-19 samples were obtained from the United States, Italy and Spain.

V was cut by 0 bases and J by 5 bases, with 16 bases left in between. Germline V gene lookup returns CDR1 MGHRA and CDR2 YSYEKL. The CDR3 runs to 16 residues. V gene TRBV4-1 combines with J gene TRBJ1-2, with D uncertain. Sequenced input: peripheral blood. This receptor was obtained from a woman of 80 years or more with acute or convalescent COVID-19. The CDR3 bases are TGCGCCAGCAGCCAAGAACCGTTCGGCAGGTCTTATGGCTACACCTTC. Protein product: CASSQEPFGRSYGYTF.